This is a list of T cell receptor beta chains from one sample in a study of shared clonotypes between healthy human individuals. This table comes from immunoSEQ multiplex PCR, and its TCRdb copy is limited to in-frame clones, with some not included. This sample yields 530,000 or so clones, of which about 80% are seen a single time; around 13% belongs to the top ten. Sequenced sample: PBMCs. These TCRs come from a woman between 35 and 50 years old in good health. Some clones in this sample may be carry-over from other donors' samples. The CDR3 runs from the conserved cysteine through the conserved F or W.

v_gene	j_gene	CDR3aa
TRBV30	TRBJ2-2	CAWSVWDRESTGELFF
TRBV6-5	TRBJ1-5	CASRRTGGSNQPQHF
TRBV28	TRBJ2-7	CASTPDRTSYEQYF
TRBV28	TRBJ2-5	CASSGREETQYF
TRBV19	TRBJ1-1	CASSFGTGDRAFF
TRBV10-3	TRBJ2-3	CAITGQREFQGDTQYF
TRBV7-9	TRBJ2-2	CASSLHSSNTGELFF
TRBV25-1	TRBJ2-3	CASSESGLSSTDTQYF
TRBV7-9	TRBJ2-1	CASSPVGGLGNEQFF
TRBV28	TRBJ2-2	CASSLRQNTGELFF
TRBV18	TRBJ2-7	CASSPPRGLTRYEQYF
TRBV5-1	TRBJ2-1	CASSPLGQGFHNEQFF
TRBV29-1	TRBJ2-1	CSSSDRGTYNEQFF
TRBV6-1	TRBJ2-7	CASQGGQRIYEQYF
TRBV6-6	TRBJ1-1	CASSYLAGKAFF
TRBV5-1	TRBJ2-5	CASSLNLAGNQETQYF
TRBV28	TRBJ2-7	CASRPLGTTDDEQYF
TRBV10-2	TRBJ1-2	CASSEIQGTGYGYTF
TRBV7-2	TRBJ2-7	CASSLDAGGLYEQYF
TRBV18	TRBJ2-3	CASSPLAVDTDTQYF
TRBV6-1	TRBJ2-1	CASVKLAGVHEQFF
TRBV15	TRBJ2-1	CATSPNDNEQFF
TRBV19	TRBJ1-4	CASSIDGTGGQEKLFF
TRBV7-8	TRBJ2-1	CASSWASGEQFF
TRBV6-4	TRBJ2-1	CASSDSGPTSSYNEQFF
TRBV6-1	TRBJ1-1	CASTPGVSMNTEAFF
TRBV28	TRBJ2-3	CASREGTGSTDTQYF
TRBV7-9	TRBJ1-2	CASSPEGAAGYTF
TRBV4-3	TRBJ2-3	CASSLQYVTSGRTDTQYF
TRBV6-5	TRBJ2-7	CASSLTSDSYTEQYF
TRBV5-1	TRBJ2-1	CASSLGTDYNEQFF
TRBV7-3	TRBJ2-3	CASSRGLTDTQYF
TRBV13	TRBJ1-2	CASSFVQRSSYGYTF
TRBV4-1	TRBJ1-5	CASSPSTYSNQPQHF
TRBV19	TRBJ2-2	CASSIGGGAGELFF
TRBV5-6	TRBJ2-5	CASSSNQETQYF
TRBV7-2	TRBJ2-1	CASSLVYGDNEQFF
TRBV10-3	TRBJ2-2	CAISELTDYWNTGELFF
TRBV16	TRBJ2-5	CASSKSGTRGETQYF
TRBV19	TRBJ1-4	CASSTGGLLNEKLFF
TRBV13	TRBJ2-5	CASSPPGHGETQYF
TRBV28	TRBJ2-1	CATGLAGGMGNEQFF
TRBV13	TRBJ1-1	CASSGHRGAEAFF
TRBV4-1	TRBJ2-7	CASSPIERTGASEQYF
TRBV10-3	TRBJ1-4	CAISGDRGGEKLFF
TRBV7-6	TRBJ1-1	CASSSDIGVAFF
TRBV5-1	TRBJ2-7	CASSFLGPLAAYGYEQYF
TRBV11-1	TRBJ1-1	CASSYDRGHEAFF
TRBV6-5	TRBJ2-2	CASSYSHLTGELFF
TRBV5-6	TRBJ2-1	CASSRVEVYNEQFF